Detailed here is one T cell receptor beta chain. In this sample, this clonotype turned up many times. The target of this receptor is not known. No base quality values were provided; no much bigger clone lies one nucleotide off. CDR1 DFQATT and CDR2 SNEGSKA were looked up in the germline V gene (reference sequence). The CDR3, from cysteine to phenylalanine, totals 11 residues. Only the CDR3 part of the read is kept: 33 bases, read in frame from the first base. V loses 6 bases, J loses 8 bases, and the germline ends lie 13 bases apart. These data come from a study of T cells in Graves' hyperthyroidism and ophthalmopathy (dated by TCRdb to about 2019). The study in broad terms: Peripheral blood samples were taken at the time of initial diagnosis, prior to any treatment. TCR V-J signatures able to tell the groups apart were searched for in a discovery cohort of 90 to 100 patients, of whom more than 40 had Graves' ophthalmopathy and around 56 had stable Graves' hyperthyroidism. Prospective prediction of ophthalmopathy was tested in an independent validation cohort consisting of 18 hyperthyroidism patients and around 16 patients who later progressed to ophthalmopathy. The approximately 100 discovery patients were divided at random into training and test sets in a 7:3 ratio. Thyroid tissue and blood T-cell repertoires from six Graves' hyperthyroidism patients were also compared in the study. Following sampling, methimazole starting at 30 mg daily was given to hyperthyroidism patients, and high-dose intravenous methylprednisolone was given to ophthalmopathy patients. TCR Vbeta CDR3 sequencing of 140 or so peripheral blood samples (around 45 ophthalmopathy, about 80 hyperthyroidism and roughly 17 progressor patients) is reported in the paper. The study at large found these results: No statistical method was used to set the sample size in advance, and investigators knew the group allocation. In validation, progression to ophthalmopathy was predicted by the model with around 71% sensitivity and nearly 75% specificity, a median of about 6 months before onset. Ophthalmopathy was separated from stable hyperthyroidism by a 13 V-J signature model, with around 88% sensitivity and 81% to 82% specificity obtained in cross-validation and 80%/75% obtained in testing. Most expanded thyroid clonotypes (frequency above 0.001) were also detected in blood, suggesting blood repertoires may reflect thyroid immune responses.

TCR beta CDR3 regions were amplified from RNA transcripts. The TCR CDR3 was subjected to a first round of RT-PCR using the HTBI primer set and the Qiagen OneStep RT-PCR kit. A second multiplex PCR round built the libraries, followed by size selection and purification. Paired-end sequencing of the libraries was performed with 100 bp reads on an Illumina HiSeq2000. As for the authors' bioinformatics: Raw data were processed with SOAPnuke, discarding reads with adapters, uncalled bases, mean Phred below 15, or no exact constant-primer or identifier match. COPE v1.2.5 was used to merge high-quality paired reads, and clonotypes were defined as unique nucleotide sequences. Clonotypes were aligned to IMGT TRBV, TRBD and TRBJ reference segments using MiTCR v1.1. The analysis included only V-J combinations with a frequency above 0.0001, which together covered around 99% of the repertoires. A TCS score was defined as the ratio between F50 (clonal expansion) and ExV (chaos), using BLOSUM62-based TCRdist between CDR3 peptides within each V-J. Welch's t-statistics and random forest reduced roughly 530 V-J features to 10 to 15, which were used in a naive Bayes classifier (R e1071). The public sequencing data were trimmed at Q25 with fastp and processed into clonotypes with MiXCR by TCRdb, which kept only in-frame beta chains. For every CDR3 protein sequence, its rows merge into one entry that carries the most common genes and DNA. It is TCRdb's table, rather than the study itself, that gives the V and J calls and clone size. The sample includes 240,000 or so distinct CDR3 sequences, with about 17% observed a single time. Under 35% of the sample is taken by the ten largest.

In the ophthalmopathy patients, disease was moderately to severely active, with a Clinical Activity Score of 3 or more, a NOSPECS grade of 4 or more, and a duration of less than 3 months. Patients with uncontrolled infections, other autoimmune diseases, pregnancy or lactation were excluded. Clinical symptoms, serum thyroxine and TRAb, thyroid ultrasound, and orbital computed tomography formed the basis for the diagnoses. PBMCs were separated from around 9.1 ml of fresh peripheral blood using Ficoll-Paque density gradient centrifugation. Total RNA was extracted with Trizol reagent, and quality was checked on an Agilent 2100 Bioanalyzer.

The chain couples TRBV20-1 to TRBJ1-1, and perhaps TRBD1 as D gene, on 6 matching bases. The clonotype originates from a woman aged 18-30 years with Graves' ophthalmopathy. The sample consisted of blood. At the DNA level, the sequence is TGCAGTGCCCCAAGGGGGAAAGAAGCTTTCTTT. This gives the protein CSAPRGKEAFF.